The clone carrying this T cell receptor (beta chain) was counted only a few times. This sample was included in a study of identical twins. TCRdb re-analysed the 5' RACE reads in MiXCR, keeping a single row per CDR3 protein. Of some 1,700,000 distinct CDR3 sequences in the sample, more than 30% were seen once. Sequencing input: cord blood. The clonotype comes from a newborn girl in good health.

The DNA for the CDR3 is TGTGCCAGCAGTTTAAGTGGATGGACTAGCGGGACGTACAATGAGCAGTTCTTC. It specifies CASSLSGWTSGTYNEQFF. The chain combines TRBV27 with TRBJ2-1, with 12 nucleotides matching TRBD2. CDR1 is MNHEY, CDR2 SMNVEV, per germline (reference sequence). The CDR3 length is 18 residues. The ends lost 2 bases at V and 4 bases at J; junction bases unmatched: 9.